The TCR beta chain described here comes from a study of blood T cell repertoires in COVID-19. Study summary: The origin of the acute and convalescent COVID-19 samples was the United States, Italy and Spain. The cDNA or gDNA used as material had been derived from T cells, B-cell-depleted T cells, or PBMCs.

CDR1 SGHRS and CDR2 YFSETQ come from the germline V gene. This CDR3 has 16 residues. With V trimmed by 2 bases and J by 5 bases, 12 bases remained unmatched. Per the original methods: From reference gene primer amplification, estimates of nucleated cell counts were derived. This table comes from immunoSEQ multiplex PCR, and its TCRdb copy is limited to in-frame clones, with some not included. V, J and clone size were drawn from that table, and D and trimming were deduced from the DNA. The sample records 85,000 to 110,000 clones, 84% being singletons. Sequencing input: peripheral blood. The chain is built from TRBV5-1 and TRBJ2-7, with 8 positions matching TRBD1. The receptor was derived from a human donor in a cohort sampled during active or convalescent COVID-19. The CDR3: CASSFSGPRGRNEQYF. The CDR3 DNA reads as TGCGCCAGCAGCTTTTCTGGTCCCAGGGGGCGGAACGAGCAGTACTTC.